The TCR beta chain described here comes from a study of cytomegalovirus exposure and HLA in healthy donors. Study-level results: Some V segments could not be told apart, so they were left out, TRBV6-2 and TRBV6-3 among them.

Primers included in the PCR were 60 Vbeta and 13 Jbeta primers. The table came from immunoSEQ multiplex PCR; TCRdb's copy has only in-frame clones and leaves some out. The data show 150,000 to 200,000 clones, with around 62% seen just once and under 3% held by the top ten. This clone was detected only a few times. What it binds is not known. Per the germline V gene, CDR1 is GTSNPN and CDR2 is SVGIG (reference sequence). The V and J ends lost 5 bases and 2 bases, in that order; junction bases with no gene match: 6. This CDR3 has 13 residues. This clonotype was obtained from a man aged 35-49 years in good health and CMV-seronegative. The genes are TRBV30 and TRBJ2-7, with 7 positions matching TRBD2. The source material was PBMCs. The CDR3 here is CAWGGRGPYEQYF. The CDR3 bases are TGTGCCTGGGGAGGGAGGGGCCCCTACGAGCAGTACTTC.